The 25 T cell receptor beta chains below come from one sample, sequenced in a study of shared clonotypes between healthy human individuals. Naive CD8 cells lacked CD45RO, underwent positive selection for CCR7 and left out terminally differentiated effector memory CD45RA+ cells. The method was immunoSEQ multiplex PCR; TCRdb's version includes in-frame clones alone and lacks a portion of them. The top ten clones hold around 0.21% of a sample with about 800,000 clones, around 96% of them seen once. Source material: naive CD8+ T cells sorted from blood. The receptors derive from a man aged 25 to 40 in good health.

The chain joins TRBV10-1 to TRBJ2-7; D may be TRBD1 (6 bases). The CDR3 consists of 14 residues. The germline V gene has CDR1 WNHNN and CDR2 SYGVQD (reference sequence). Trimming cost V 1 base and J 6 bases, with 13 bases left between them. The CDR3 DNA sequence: TGCGCCAGCAGTGAGTACCGAAGGGGGTCCGAGCAGTACTTC. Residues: CASSEYRRGSEQYF.

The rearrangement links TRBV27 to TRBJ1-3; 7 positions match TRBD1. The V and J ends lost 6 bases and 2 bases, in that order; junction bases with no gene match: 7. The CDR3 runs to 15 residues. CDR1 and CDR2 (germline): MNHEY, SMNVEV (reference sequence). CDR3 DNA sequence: TGTGCCAGCAGCTTACAGGGGACGACTGGAAACACCATATATTTT. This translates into CASSLQGTTGNTIYF.

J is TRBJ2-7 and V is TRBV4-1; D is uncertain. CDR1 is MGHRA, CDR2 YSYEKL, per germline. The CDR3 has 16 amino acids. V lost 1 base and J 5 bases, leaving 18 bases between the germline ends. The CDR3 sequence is CASSQVVNSLPDEQYF. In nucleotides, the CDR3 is TGCGCCAGCAGCCAAGTAGTTAACTCACTTCCGGACGAGCAGTACTTC.

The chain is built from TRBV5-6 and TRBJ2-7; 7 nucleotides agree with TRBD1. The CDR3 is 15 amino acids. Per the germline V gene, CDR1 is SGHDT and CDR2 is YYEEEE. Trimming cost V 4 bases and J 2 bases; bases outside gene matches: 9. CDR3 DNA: TGTGCCAGCAGCGGATTCGCCGGGACAGCCTACGAGCAGTACTTC. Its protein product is CASSGFAGTAYEQYF.

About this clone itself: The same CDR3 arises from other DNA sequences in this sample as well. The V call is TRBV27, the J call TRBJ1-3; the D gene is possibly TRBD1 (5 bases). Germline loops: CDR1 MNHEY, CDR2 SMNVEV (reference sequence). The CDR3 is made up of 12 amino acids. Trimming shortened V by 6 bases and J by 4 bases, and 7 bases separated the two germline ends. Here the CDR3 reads CASRGLGNTIYF. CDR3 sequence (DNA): TGTGCCAGCAGGGGGCTCGGAAACACCATATATTTT.

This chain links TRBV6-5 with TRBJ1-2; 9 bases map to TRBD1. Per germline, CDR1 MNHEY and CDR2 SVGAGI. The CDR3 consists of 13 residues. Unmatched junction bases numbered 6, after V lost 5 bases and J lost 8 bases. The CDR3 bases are TGTGCCAGCAGTCTCGGACAGGGGTGGGGCTACACCTTC. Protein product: CASSLGQGWGYTF.

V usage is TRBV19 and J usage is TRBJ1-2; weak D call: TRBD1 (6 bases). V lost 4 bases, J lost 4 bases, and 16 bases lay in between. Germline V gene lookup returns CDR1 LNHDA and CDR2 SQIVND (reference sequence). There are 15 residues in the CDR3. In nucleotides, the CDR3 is TGTGCCAGTAGTACTGCGCAGGGGTTTGGCTATGGCTACACCTTC. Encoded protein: CASSTAQGFGYGYTF.

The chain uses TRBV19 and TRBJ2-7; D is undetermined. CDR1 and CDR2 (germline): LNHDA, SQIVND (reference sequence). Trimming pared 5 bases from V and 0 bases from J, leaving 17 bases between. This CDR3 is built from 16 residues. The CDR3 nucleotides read TGTGCCAGTAGTGTGGATACTCCTATAAGCTCCTACGAGCAGTACTTC. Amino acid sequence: CASSVDTPISSYEQYF.

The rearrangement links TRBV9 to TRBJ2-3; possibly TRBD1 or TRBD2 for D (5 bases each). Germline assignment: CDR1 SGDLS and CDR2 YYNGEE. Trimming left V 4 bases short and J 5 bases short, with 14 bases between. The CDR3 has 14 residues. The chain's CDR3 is CASSLGYGGDTQYF. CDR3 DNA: TGTGCCAGCAGCTTAGGCTATGGGGGAGATACGCAGTATTTT.

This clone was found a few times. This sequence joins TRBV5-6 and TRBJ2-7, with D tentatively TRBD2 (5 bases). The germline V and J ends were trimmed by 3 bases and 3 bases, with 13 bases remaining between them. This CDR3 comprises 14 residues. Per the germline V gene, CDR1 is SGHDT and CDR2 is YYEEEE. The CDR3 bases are TGTGCCAGCAGCTCCCGGAGCGGAATCTACGAGCAGTACTTC. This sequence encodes CASSSRSGIYEQYF. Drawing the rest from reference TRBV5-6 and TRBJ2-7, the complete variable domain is DAGVTQSPTHLIKTRGQQVTLRCSPKSGHDTVSWYQQALGQGPQFIFQYYEEEERQRGNFPDRFSGHQFPNYSSELNVNALLLGDSALYLCASSSRSGIYEQYFGPGTRLTVT.

In DNA, the CDR3 is TGTGCCAGCAGCAGTAGTGTACTAGCGGGAGGGCCCGGTGAGACCCAGTACTTC. Its translation is CASSSSVLAGGPGETQYF. The chain joins TRBV7-2 to TRBJ2-5, with TRBD2 identical over 13 bases. After removal of 5 bases from V and 5 bases from J, the junction contained 14 bases not matched to a gene. Germline-derived CDR1 and CDR2 are SGHTA and FQGNSA. CDR3 length: 18 residues.

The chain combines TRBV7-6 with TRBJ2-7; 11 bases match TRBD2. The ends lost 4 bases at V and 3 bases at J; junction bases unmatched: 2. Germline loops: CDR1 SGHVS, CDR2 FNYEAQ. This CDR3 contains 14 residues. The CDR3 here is CASSSGTSGYEQYF. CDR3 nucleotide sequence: TGTGCCAGCAGCTCCGGGACTAGCGGCTACGAGCAGTACTTC. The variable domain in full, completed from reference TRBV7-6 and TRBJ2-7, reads GAGVSQSPRYKVTKRGQDVALRCDPISGHVSLYWYRQALGQGPEFLTYFNYEAQQDKSGLPNDRFSAERPEGSISTLTIQRTEQRDSAMYRCASSSGTSGYEQYFGPGTRLTVT.

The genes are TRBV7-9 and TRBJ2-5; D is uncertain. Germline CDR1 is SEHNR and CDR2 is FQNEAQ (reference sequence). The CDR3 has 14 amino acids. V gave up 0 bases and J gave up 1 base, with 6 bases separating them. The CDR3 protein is CASSLAGPQETQYF. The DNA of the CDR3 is TGTGCCAGCAGCTTAGCAGGACCCCAAGAGACCCAGTACTTC.

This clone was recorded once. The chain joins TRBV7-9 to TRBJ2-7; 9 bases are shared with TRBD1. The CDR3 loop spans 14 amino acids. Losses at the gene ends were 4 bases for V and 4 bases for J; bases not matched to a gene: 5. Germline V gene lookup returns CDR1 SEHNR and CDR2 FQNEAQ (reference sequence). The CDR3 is CASSSGTGRYEQYF. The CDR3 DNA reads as TGTGCCAGCAGCTCCGGGACAGGGCGATACGAGCAGTACTTC.

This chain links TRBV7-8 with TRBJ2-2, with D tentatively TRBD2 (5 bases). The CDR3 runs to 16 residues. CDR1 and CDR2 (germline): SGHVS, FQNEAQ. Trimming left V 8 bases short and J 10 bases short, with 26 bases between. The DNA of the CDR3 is TGTGCCAGCTTTTTCGGAGGTCGTAGTTCATCCTTGGAGCTGTTTTTT. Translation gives CASFFGGRSSSLELFF.

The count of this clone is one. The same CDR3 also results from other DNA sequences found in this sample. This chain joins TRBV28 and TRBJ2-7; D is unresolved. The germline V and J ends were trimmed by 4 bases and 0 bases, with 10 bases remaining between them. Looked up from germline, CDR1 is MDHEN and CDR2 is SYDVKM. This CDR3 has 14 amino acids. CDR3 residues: CASSSLINSYEQYF. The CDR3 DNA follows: TGTGCCAGCAGTTCCCTAATTAACTCCTACGAGCAGTACTTC.

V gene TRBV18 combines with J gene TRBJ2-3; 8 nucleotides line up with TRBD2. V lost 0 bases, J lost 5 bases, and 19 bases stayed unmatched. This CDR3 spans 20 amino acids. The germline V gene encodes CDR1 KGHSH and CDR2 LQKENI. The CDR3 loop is CASSPPPGIAGKLFEDTQYF. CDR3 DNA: TGTGCCAGCTCACCACCCCCGGGGATAGCGGGGAAATTGTTCGAAGATACGCAGTATTTT.

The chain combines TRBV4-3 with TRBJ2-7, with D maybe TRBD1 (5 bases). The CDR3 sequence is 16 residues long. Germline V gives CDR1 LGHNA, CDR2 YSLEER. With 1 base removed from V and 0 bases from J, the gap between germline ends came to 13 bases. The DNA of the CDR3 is TGCGCCAGCAGCCAAGCCCTCGGACACAGCTCCTACGAGCAGTACTTC. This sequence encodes CASSQALGHSSYEQYF.

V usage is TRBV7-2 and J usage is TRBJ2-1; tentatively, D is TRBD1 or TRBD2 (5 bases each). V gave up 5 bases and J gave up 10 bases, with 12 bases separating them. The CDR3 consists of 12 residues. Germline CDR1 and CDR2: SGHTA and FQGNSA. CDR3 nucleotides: TGTGCCAGCAGCGCCAACTGGGACGAGCAGTTCTTC. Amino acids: CASSANWDEQFF. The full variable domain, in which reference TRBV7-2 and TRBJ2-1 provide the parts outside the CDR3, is GAGVSQSPSNKVTEKGKDVELRCDPISGHTALYWYRQSLGQGLEFLIYFQGNSAPDKSGLPSDRFSAERTGGSVSTLTIQRTQQEDSAVYLCASSANWDEQFFGPGTRLTVL.

The CDR3 spells CASTPPGLAGDEQYF. The CDR3 DNA is TGTGCCAGCACCCCCCCGGGACTAGCGGGAGACGAGCAGTACTTC. The V call is TRBV28, the J call TRBJ2-7; 14 bases align to TRBD2. The CDR3 consists of 15 residues. With 7 bases clipped from V and 5 bases from J, the junction kept 7 bases outside the gene matches. Germline lookup yields CDR1 MDHEN and CDR2 SYDVKM.

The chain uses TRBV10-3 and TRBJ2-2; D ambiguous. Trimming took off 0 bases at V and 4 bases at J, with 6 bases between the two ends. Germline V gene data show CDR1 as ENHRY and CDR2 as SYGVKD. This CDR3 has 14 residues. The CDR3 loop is CAISESIFTGELFF. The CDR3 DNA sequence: TGTGCCATCAGTGAGTCGATATTCACCGGGGAGCTGTTTTTT.

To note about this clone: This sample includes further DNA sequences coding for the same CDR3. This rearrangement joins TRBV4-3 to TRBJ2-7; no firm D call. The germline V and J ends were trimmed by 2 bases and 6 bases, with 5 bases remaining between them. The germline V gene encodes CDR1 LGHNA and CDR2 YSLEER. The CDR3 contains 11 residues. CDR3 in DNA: TGCGCCAGCAGCCAATCCGGCGAGCAGTACTTC. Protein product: CASSQSGEQYF.

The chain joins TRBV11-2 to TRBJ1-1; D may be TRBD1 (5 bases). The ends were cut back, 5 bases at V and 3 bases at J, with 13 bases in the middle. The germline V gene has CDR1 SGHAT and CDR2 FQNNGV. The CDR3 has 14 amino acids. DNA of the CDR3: TGTGCCAGCAGCCTCGGGGGAAGGGACACTGAAGCTTTCTTT. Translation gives CASSLGGRDTEAFF. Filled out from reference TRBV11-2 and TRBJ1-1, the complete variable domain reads EAGVAQSPRYKIIEKRQSVAFWCNPISGHATLYWYQQILGQGPKLLIQFQNNGVVDDSQLPKDRFSAERLKGVDSTLKIQPAKLEDSAVYLCASSLGGRDTEAFFGQGTRLTVV.

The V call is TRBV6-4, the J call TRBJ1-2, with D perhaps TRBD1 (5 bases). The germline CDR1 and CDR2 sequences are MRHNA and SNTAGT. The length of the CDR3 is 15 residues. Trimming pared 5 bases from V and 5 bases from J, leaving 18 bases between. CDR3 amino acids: CASSPTAGAGYGYTF. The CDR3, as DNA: TGTGCCAGCAGTCCTACGGCCGGGGCGGGGTATGGCTACACCTTC.

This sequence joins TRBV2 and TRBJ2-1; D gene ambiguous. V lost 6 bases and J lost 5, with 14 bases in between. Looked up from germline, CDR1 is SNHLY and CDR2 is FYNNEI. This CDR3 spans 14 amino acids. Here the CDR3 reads CASRALDSNNEQFF. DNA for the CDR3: TGTGCCAGCAGAGCTTTAGATTCGAACAATGAGCAGTTCTTC.